The 12 T cell receptor beta chains presented below share a single source sample, sequenced in a study of glioma-infiltrating T cells after dendritic cell vaccination (TCRdb year 2016). The label giving this sample's time point can be read as: after dendritic cell vaccination, including at tumor progression/relapse. Receptors were amplified or captured by the immunoSEQ multiplex PCR assay. Drawn from immuneACCESS, this table holds only the in-frame rearrangements with V and J called that TCRdb kept. Clones are partly lost; checked studies trace under half to an unresolved V gene and leave the rest unexplained. Here the sample has tens of thousands of clones; around 87% occur a single time. The ten largest clones capture more than 2% of the sample. Specimen: blood, collected after dendritic cell vaccination. Receptors were obtained from a human donor with glioblastoma.

This chain links TRBV19 with TRBJ2-3; TRBD2 matches 13 bases. Per germline, CDR1 LNHDA and CDR2 SQIVND (reference sequence). There are 20 residues in the CDR3. V gave up 3 bases and J gave up 3 bases; unmatched junction bases: 15. The CDR3 loop reads CASSIWGLAGLARGTDTQYF. The CDR3 nucleotides read TGTGCCAGTAGTATTTGGGGACTAGCGGGACTTGCGCGCGGGACAGATACGCAGTATTTT.

The chain employs TRBV2 and TRBJ2-1; 15 bases align to TRBD2. This CDR3 spans 19 amino acids. V dropped 4 bases and J dropped 7; count of bases not matched to a gene: 14. In germline, CDR1 is SNHLY, CDR2 FYNNEI. The CDR3 spells CASSVERTSGGAVKNEQFF. CDR3 in DNA: TGTGCCAGCAGTGTGGAGAGGACTAGCGGGGGGGCGGTAAAGAATGAGCAGTTCTTC. The full variable domain, with the rest looked up from reference TRBV2 and TRBJ2-1, is EPEVTQTPSHQVTQMGQEVILRCVPISNHLYFYWYRQILGQKVEFLVSFYNNEISEKSEIFDDQFSVERPDGSNFTLKIRSTKLEDSAMYFCASSVERTSGGAVKNEQFFGPGTRLTVL.

This clone was seen a few times. This chain joins TRBV29-1 and TRBJ1-4; tentative D call: TRBD1 (5 bases). The V end lost 5 bases, the J end lost 7 bases, and 17 bases lay between the germline ends. The CDR3 runs 14 residues. From germline, CDR1 is SQVTM and CDR2 ANQGSEA. Here the CDR3 reads CSVNPGDSGEKLFF. The CDR3 bases are TGCAGCGTTAACCCGGGGGATTCGGGTGAAAAACTGTTTTTT.

Only a few counts were recorded for this clone. This chain uses TRBV6-4 with TRBJ2-3; TRBD2 might be the D (6 bases). Trimming removed 5 bases from V and 5 bases from J, with 17 bases in between. Looked up from germline, CDR1 is MRHNA and CDR2 is SNTAGT. This CDR3 is 15 amino acids long. This CDR3 reads CASSTQSGGEDTQYF. Here the CDR3 DNA reads TGTGCCAGCAGTACTCAATCCGGGGGAGAAGATACGCAGTATTTT.

In the case of this clone: A junction boundary mismatches the germline segment, possibly from a read error. The genes are TRBV4-1 and TRBJ2-7; TRBD2 agrees at 9 bases. This CDR3 is built from 17 residues. Germline CDR1 is MGHRA and CDR2 is YSYEKL. DNA for the CDR3: TGCGTCAGCAGCCAAGATTGGGGCGGGGGGGCCTCCTACGAGCAGTACTTC. Its protein product is CVSSQDWGGGASYEQYF.

The J gene is TRBJ2-1, the V gene TRBV19, with TRBD2 as a possible D gene (6 bases). Germline V lookup: CDR1 LNHDA, CDR2 SQIVND (reference sequence). CDR3 length: 14 amino acids. Trimming shortened V by 6 bases and J by 4 bases, and 13 bases separated the two germline ends. The DNA for the CDR3 is TGTGCCAGTAGATCCGGGGGACGTTACAATGAGCAGTTCTTC. This sequence encodes CASRSGGRYNEQFF.

The rearrangement links TRBV7-6 to TRBJ2-5; D gene unclear. The germline V gene encodes CDR1 SGHVS and CDR2 FNYEAQ. The CDR3 has 12 residues. Trimming shortened V by 3 bases and J by 4 bases, and 6 bases separated the two germline ends. CDR3 region: CASSFGAETQYF. CDR3 nucleotide sequence: TGTGCCAGCAGCTTTGGAGCAGAGACCCAGTACTTC.

The chain joins TRBV19 to TRBJ1-4; perhaps TRBD1 as D (6 bases). The CDR3 covers 14 residues. Germline loops: CDR1 LNHDA, CDR2 SQIVND (reference sequence). V was shortened by 6 bases and J by 7 bases, with 15 bases between the two germline ends. This CDR3 reads CASRARGRVEKLFF. CDR3 DNA sequence: TGTGCCAGTAGGGCGCGGGGGCGTGTTGAAAAACTGTTTTTT.

The chain joins TRBV6-6 to TRBJ2-3, with TRBD2 matching 7 bases. Per germline, CDR1 MNHNY and CDR2 SVGAGI (reference sequence). This CDR3 is 15 amino acids long. V was clipped by 8 bases and J by 0 bases; unmatched bases: 8. CDR3 sequence (DNA): TGTGCCAGCCTGAGGACTAGGGGTAGCACAGATACGCAGTATTTT. Translation: CASLRTRGSTDTQYF.

The chain combines TRBV2 with TRBJ1-3; perhaps TRBD1 as D (6 bases). The CDR3 runs 16 residues. CDR1 and CDR2 (germline): SNHLY, FYNNEI. V shed 3 bases and J shed 0 bases, with 12 bases lying between them. CDR3 amino acids: CASSDFGTYSGNTIYF. CDR3 coding DNA: TGTGCCAGCAGTGACTTTGGGACATACTCTGGAAACACCATATATTTT.

V usage is TRBV7-8 and J usage is TRBJ2-3; maybe TRBD2 (7 bases). V shed 4 bases and J shed 2 bases, with 22 bases lying between them. This CDR3 is 18 amino acids long. Germline V gene data show CDR1 as SGHVS and CDR2 as FQNEAQ. The CDR3 sequence is CASSWQFGAGHHTDTQYF. For the CDR3, the DNA is TGTGCCAGCAGCTGGCAGTTTGGAGCGGGACATCACACAGATACGCAGTATTTT.

The CDR3 loop reads CASSSLRPVLRLTNEKLFF. The CDR3 nucleotides are TGTGCCAGCAGCTCCCTGAGACCGGTGTTGCGACTAACTAATGAAAAACTGTTTTTT. V and J are TRBV13 and TRBJ1-4; D gene ambiguous. CDR1 and CDR2 from the germline V gene are PRHDT and FYEKMQ (reference sequence). The V gene lost 4 bases and the J gene lost 1 base, with 22 bases spanning the gap. This CDR3 comprises 19 residues.